These 4 T cell receptor beta chains came from one sample sequenced in a study of T cell responses to AZD1222 COVID-19 vaccine. Assay: immunoSEQ multiplex PCR; the TCRdb copy retains only in-frame clones and omits some. The profile shows fewer than 200,000 clones, roughly 90% of them singletons. Sequencing was performed on peripheral blood, taken 28 days after the second AZD1222 dose. The receptor source for this set is an adult who received the AZD1222 COVID-19 vaccine.

The chain employs TRBV11-1 and TRBJ2-1; no definite D call. The CDR3 is made up of 13 amino acids. The germline V gene has CDR1 SGHAT and CDR2 FQDESV (reference sequence). V shed 1 base and J shed 10 bases, with 11 bases lying between them. The CDR3 DNA follows: TGTGCCAGCAGCTTAGGGGGATTTAGGGAGCAGTTCTTC. Translating gives CASSLGGFREQFF.

V is TRBV3-1 (or the pseudogene TRBV3-2) and J is TRBJ2-2, with D tentatively TRBD2 (7 bases). CDR1 LGHDT and CDR2 YNNKEL come from the germline V gene (reference sequence). The CDR3 spans 14 residues. Trimming pared 8 bases from V and 0 bases from J, leaving 10 bases between. The CDR3 sequence: CASGGASNTGELFF. The CDR3 bases are TGTGCCAGCGGGGGGGCCTCGAACACCGGGGAGCTGTTTTTT.

A word on this clone: The junction does not match germline at one end; this may be a read error. The chain employs TRBV18 and TRBJ1-1; the D is unclear. Germline V gene lookup returns CDR1 KGHSH and CDR2 LQKENI. CDR3 length: 13 residues. CDR3 bases: TGTGCCAGCTCACCGGTGGGGAACGCTGAAGCTTTCTTT. Encoded protein: CASSPVGNAEAFF. Full variable domain (remainder filled in from reference TRBV18 and TRBJ1-1): NAGVMQNPRHLVRRRGQEARLRCSPMKGHSHVYWYRQLPEEGLKFMVYLQKENIIDESGMPKERFSAEFPKEGPSILRIQQVVRGDSAAYFCASSPVGNAEAFFGQGTRLTVV.

The rearrangement uses TRBV30 and TRBJ1-5, with no clear D. Germline CDR1 reads GTSNPN; CDR2 reads SVGIG (reference sequence). V lost 3 bases and J 6 bases, leaving 18 bases between the germline ends. This CDR3 has 15 amino acids. CDR3 bases: TGTGCCTGGAGCCCCTCCACCGGGAATGGTCAGCCCCAGCATTTT. This codes for CAWSPSTGNGQPQHF.